This T cell receptor (beta chain) is from a study of cytomegalovirus exposure and HLA in healthy donors. Background on the study: From around 180 million T cells, an earlier analysis saw roughly 120 million unique TCR beta sequences.

Study-wide results and caveats: TCR beta V segments were, for the most part, productive about 87% or about 30% of the time in an earlier analysis. A later analysis reportedly found fewer N-insertions in an Asian-associated ancestry cluster than the approximately 660-donor mean.

Use of 60 Vbeta and 13 Jbeta primers characterized the PCR. Data came from immunoSEQ multiplex PCR; TCRdb stores just in-frame clones and leaves some out. The table shows some 170,000 clones, with 82% occurring only once. Details on this clone: Its antigen is not known.

V was pared by 1 base and J by 2 bases, with 2 bases of the junction left unmatched. Germline-derived CDR1 and CDR2 are SGHDN and FVKESK. The CDR3 is 16 amino acids. The V call is TRBV14, the J call TRBJ2-7; 13 bases map to TRBD2. The clonotype comes from a girl aged 5-17 years in good health and CMV-seropositive. Sequenced material: PBMCs. CDR3 bases: TGTGCCAGCAGCCAAGGGACTAGCGGGGGCGCCTACGAGCAGTACTTC. It translates to CASSQGTSGGAYEQYF.